These 31 T cell receptor beta chains were all obtained from the same sample, sequenced in a study of blood T cell repertoires in COVID-19. The method was immunoSEQ multiplex PCR; TCRdb's version includes in-frame clones alone and lacks a portion of them. This repertoire shows 250,000 to 350,000 clones, about 85% found once; its top ten account for about 2%. The specimen sequenced was peripheral blood. The receptors were sampled from a man aged 18 to 29 with active or convalescent COVID-19.

The gene calls are TRBV11-2 and TRBJ1-4, with D uncertain. Per the germline V gene, CDR1 is SGHAT and CDR2 is FQNNGV. The CDR3 totals 13 residues. The V end was cut by 5 bases, the J end by 9 bases, with 13 bases between. CDR3 bases: TGTGCCAGCAGCACGCACCGGGAGAAAAAACTGTTTTTT. Translation gives CASSTHREKKLFF.

The chain links TRBV6-2 or TRBV6-3 to TRBJ1-1, with D unclear. Germline-derived CDR1 and CDR2 are MNHEY and SVGEGT. Between the trimmed V and J ends, which lost 4 bases and 4 bases, there was a span of 10 bases. The CDR3 consists of 13 residues. CDR3 bases: TGTGCCAGCAGTTCACGGAGTGCCACTGAAGCTTTCTTT. This codes for CASSSRSATEAFF.

V and J are TRBV28 and TRBJ1-5, with 8 bases lining up with TRBD1. The V gene's germline CDR1 is MDHEN and CDR2 SYDVKM. The CDR3 runs 17 residues. V shed 5 bases and J 0 bases; nucleotides not matched to a gene: 9. The CDR3 coding sequence is TGTGCCAGCAGTAGGACAGGGTGGTTGGTTAGCAATCAGCCCCAGCATTTT. This gives the protein CASSRTGWLVSNQPQHF.

The chain is built from TRBV5-1 and TRBJ2-1; D may be TRBD1 (6 bases). Looked up from germline, CDR1 is SGHRS and CDR2 is YFSETQ. The CDR3 has 15 residues. Between the trimmed V and J ends, which lost 0 bases and 2 bases, there was a span of 9 bases. CDR3 loop: CASSLATGPYNEQFF. The DNA of the CDR3 is TGCGCCAGCAGCTTGGCGACAGGTCCCTACAATGAGCAGTTCTTC.

This clone appeared once. This chain uses TRBV27 with TRBJ2-3, with 9 bases identical to TRBD2. Germline loops: CDR1 MNHEY, CDR2 SMNVEV (reference sequence). The CDR3 extends over 15 amino acids. J lost 6 bases, V lost 3 bases, and 7 bases had no gene match. CDR3 coding DNA: TGTGCCAGCAGTTTTCTGCGGGGGGGCCCGGATACGCAGTATTTT. Encoded protein: CASSFLRGGPDTQYF.

The chain is built from TRBV4-1 and TRBJ1-1; the D gene is possibly TRBD1 (5 bases). The CDR3 contains 13 residues. Trimming took 0 bases from V and 8 from J, leaving 10 bases between them. CDR1 and CDR2 from the germline V gene are MGHRA and YSYEKL. The CDR3 loop is CASSQEVRVEAFF. The CDR3 region has the DNA TGCGCCAGCAGCCAAGAGGTCAGGGTAGAAGCTTTCTTT.

CDR3 sequence reads: CASSHKTGTFYNEQFF. The CDR3 DNA sequence: TGTGCCAGCAGCCACAAAACCGGGACTTTCTACAATGAGCAGTTCTTC. The V gene is TRBV14, the J gene TRBJ2-1, with D possibly matching TRBD2 (6 bases). CDR3 length equals 16 residues. CDR1 and CDR2 from the germline V gene are SGHDN and FVKESK. V dropped 3 bases and J dropped 3 bases, with 15 bases sitting between them.

The chain is built from TRBV19 and TRBJ2-3, with D possibly matching TRBD1 (6 bases). The CDR3 has 13 residues. The V gene's germline CDR1 is LNHDA and CDR2 SQIVND (reference sequence). V lost 5 bases to trimming and J lost 11 bases, with 17 bases between them. CDR3 sequence reads: CASSPVPRGEQYF. CDR3 DNA sequence: TGTGCCAGTAGTCCCGTCCCCAGGGGTGAGCAGTATTTT.

The CDR3 sequence is CATVREIAGEGELFF. CDR3 sequence (DNA): TGTGCCACCGTAAGGGAAATAGCGGGAGAGGGGGAGCTGTTTTTT. J is TRBJ2-2 and V is TRBV2; 9 nucleotides agree with TRBD2. Germline loops: CDR1 SNHLY, CDR2 FYNNEI. Trimming cost V 10 bases and J 8 bases; bases outside gene matches: 14. The CDR3 is 15 residues long.

This clone was seen a few times. The V call is TRBV28, the J call TRBJ1-4; D may be TRBD1 (6 bases). Trimming took 4 bases from V and 7 from J, leaving 22 bases between them. This CDR3 is 17 amino acids long. Germline CDR1 and CDR2: MDHEN and SYDVKM. The CDR3 loop is CASSSPSYETGFEKLFF. The CDR3 DNA reads as TGTGCCAGCAGTTCCCCCTCCTATGAAACAGGGTTTGAAAAACTGTTTTTT.

This chain joins TRBV5-1 and TRBJ2-7; D possibly corresponds to TRBD1 (6 bases). The CDR3 is 13 residues long. The V and J ends lost 4 bases and 6 bases respectively, with 14 bases between them. Germline V gene lookup returns CDR1 SGHRS and CDR2 YFSETQ. For the CDR3, the DNA is TGCGCCAGCAGCGGTGACCCCAGGGGCGAGCAGTACTTC. Translating gives CASSGDPRGEQYF.

This rearrangement joins TRBV5-1 to TRBJ2-3; 12 nucleotides align to TRBD2. The CDR3 extends over 20 amino acids. The V gene's germline CDR1 is SGHRS and CDR2 YFSETQ. Unmatched junction bases numbered 16, after V lost 5 bases and J lost 0 bases. The CDR3 DNA follows: TGCGCCAGCAGTCACCTACCTAGGACTAGCGGGACGACTAGCACAGATACGCAGTATTTT. Its protein is CASSHLPRTSGTTSTDTQYF.

The chain has TRBV5-4 and TRBJ2-7, with 8 positions matching TRBD1. Germline CDR1 and CDR2: SGHNT and YYREEE (reference sequence). This CDR3 comprises 14 residues. V lost 4 bases, J lost 7 bases, and 10 bases stayed unmatched. Here the CDR3 reads CASSLRQGFGEQYF. The CDR3 DNA follows: TGTGCCAGCAGCCTAAGACAGGGGTTTGGTGAGCAGTACTTC.

The chain uses TRBV19 and TRBJ1-2, with D maybe TRBD1 (5 bases). V was pared by 3 bases and J by 2 bases, with 10 bases between. Germline V CDR1 and CDR2: LNHDA, SQIVND (reference sequence). CDR3 length equals 14 residues. CDR3: CASSIGRANYGYTF. CDR3 nucleotides: TGTGCCAGTAGTATTGGCAGGGCAAACTATGGCTACACCTTC.

The genes are TRBV7-2 and TRBJ2-3; tentatively, D is TRBD2 (6 bases). From germline, CDR1 is SGHTA and CDR2 FQGNSA. The CDR3 has 15 amino acids. The V end was cut by 3 bases, the J end by 6 bases, with 16 bases between. This chain's CDR3 is CASSFQRARGDTQYF. CDR3 nucleotides: TGTGCCAGCAGCTTCCAGAGGGCGCGGGGCGATACGCAGTATTTT.

The gene calls are TRBV4-1 and TRBJ2-3, with 9 bases fitting TRBD2. Germline loops: CDR1 MGHRA, CDR2 YSYEKL. This CDR3 has 16 amino acids. V trimming: 4 bases; J trimming: 6 bases; junction bases outside the gene matches: 11. CDR3 in amino acids: CASSPVVAGVGDTQYF. CDR3 coding DNA: TGCGCCAGCAGCCCTGTCGTAGCGGGAGTTGGGGATACGCAGTATTTT.

This sequence joins TRBV5-1 and TRBJ2-5, with 9 bases identical to TRBD2. Trimming at V came to 4 bases and at J to 3 bases, leaving 7 bases not matched to a gene. The CDR3 length is 15 residues. Looked up from germline, CDR1 is SGHRS and CDR2 is YFSETQ. CDR3: CASSVEREDEETQYF. CDR3 nucleotides: TGCGCCAGCAGCGTGGAGCGGGAGGATGAAGAGACCCAGTACTTC.

The V and J genes are TRBV6-2 or TRBV6-3 and TRBJ2-1, with TRBD2 matching over 10 bases. Trimming removed 4 bases from V and 4 bases from J; junction bases left unmatched: 1. Per the germline V gene, CDR1 is MNHEY and CDR2 is SVGEGT. This CDR3 has 14 amino acids. The CDR3: CASSSSGGYNEQFF. The DNA for the CDR3 is TGTGCCAGCAGTTCTAGCGGGGGATACAATGAGCAGTTCTTC.

The V and J genes are TRBV28 and TRBJ1-2, with D possibly being TRBD1 (6 bases). Looked up from germline, CDR1 is MDHEN and CDR2 is SYDVKM. The CDR3 loop spans 13 amino acids. Trimming stripped 2 bases from V and 7 bases from J, with 11 bases between. The CDR3 coding sequence is TGTGCCAGCAGTTTACAGGGGTACGGTGGCTACACCTTC. Translation gives CASSLQGYGGYTF.

This chain joins TRBV11-3 and TRBJ2-1; 9 bases line up with TRBD2. Germline-derived CDR1 and CDR2 are SGHNT and YENEEA. This CDR3 is 16 amino acids long. Losses at the gene ends were 5 bases for V and 5 bases for J; bases not matched to a gene: 10. The CDR3 is CASSATGTSRNNEQFF. As DNA, the CDR3 is TGTGCCAGCAGCGCTACCGGGACTAGCAGGAACAATGAGCAGTTCTTC.

V gene TRBV4-1 combines with J gene TRBJ2-5; a weak D match, TRBD2 (6 bases). Trimming shortened V by 4 bases and J by 1 base, and 22 bases separated the two germline ends. The CDR3 is 18 amino acids. Germline CDR1 reads MGHRA; CDR2 reads YSYEKL. The CDR3 here is CASSLAPLVAAAQETQYF. The DNA of the CDR3 is TGCGCCAGCAGCCTCGCGCCGCTAGTAGCGGCAGCCCAAGAGACCCAGTACTTC.

The chain links TRBV15 to TRBJ2-1; 12 bases are a match to TRBD2. The V segment lost 2 bases and the J segment 4 bases; nucleotides outside the gene matches: 3. Germline V lookup: CDR1 LNHNV, CDR2 YYDKDF (reference sequence). This CDR3 has 16 amino acids. CDR3 sequence (DNA): TGTGCCACCAGCAGAAACCTAGCGGGGGGGTACAATGAGCAGTTCTTC. Protein: CATSRNLAGGYNEQFF.

A few counts support this clone. Other DNA sequences in the sample encode the same CDR3. Written as DNA, the CDR3 is TGTGCCAGCAGTTTCGCGGGGAACACTGAAGCTTTCTTT. Protein: CASSFAGNTEAFF. V is TRBV27 and J is TRBJ1-1; D remains ambiguous. V was trimmed by 3 bases and J by 1 base, leaving 6 bases between them. There are 13 residues in the CDR3. Germline CDR1 MNHEY, CDR2 SMNVEV (reference sequence).

The chain combines TRBV13 with TRBJ1-6; 8 bases align to TRBD1. CDR1 is PRHDT and CDR2 is FYEKMQ in the germline V gene (reference sequence). V shed 4 bases, J shed 7 bases, and the junction held 6 bases outside the gene matches. This CDR3 comprises 15 residues. The CDR3 loop reads CASSSGQGGNSPLHF. The CDR3, as DNA: TGTGCCAGCAGCTCTGGACAGGGCGGCAATTCACCCCTCCACTTT.

In its sample, this clone was seen once. This rearrangement joins TRBV9 to TRBJ2-1; 14 nucleotides match TRBD2. The CDR3 is 16 amino acids. V lost 0 bases to trimming and J lost 8 bases; unmatched junction nucleotides: 4. Germline CDR1 and CDR2: SGDLS and YYNGEE. CDR3 coding DNA: TGTGCCAGCAGCGTAGTTGGGACTAGCGGGAGCGATGAGCAGTTCTTC. Translating gives CASSVVGTSGSDEQFF.

This clone was seen only once. The V gene is TRBV5-4, the J gene TRBJ1-5; no clear D. There are 12 residues in the CDR3. CDR1 and CDR2 (germline): SGHNT, YYREEE (reference sequence). Trimming removed 4 bases from V and 3 bases from J, with 5 bases in between. This CDR3 is CASSQDNQPQHF. The CDR3 nucleotides read TGTGCCAGCAGCCAGGACAATCAGCCCCAGCATTTT. Using reference TRBV5-4 and TRBJ1-5 for the parts outside the CDR3, the full variable domain is ETGVTQSPTHLIKTRGQQVTLRCSSQSGHNTVSWYQQALGQGPQFIFQYYREEENGRGNFPPRFSGLQFPNYSSELNVNALELDDSALYLCASSQDNQPQHFGDGTRLSIL.

This clone was recorded once. This sequence joins TRBV28 and TRBJ2-7; D is perhaps TRBD2 (5 bases). The CDR3 is made up of 13 amino acids. Per the germline V gene, CDR1 is MDHEN and CDR2 is SYDVKM. Trimming removed 6 bases at V and 2 bases at J, with 11 bases between. For the CDR3, the DNA is TGTGCCAGCAGCCCGACTATGACCTACGAGCAGTACTTC. It codes for CASSPTMTYEQYF.

The genes are TRBV27 and TRBJ1-2, with D possibly TRBD1 on 5 matching bases. Trimming pared 5 bases from V and 8 bases from J, leaving 24 bases between. The CDR3 runs 16 residues. CDR1 is MNHEY, CDR2 SMNVEV, per germline (reference sequence). CDR3: CASSVDMTVGPSGYTF. DNA for the CDR3: TGTGCCAGCAGTGTCGACATGACAGTAGGCCCTTCGGGCTACACCTTC.

The chain couples TRBV4-1 to TRBJ1-1; TRBD1 agrees at 10 bases. This CDR3 contains 16 residues. Looked up from germline, CDR1 is MGHRA and CDR2 is YSYEKL. V shed 3 bases and J 3 bases; nucleotides not matched to a gene: 7. CDR3 amino acids: CASSHGQGGRYTEAFF. The CDR3 coding sequence is TGCGCCAGCAGCCACGGACAGGGGGGGAGGTACACTGAAGCTTTCTTT.

V and J are TRBV28 and TRBJ2-7, with 7 bases identical to TRBD1. CDR1 and CDR2 (germline): MDHEN, SYDVKM. CDR3 length: 13 residues. The V gene end was trimmed by 5 bases and the J gene end by 11 bases; junction bases not matched to a gene: 12. CDR3 coding DNA: TGTGCCAGCAGTCCGATATTTCGGGACAGAGAGTACTTC. Its translation: CASSPIFRDREYF.

J is TRBJ2-1 and V is TRBV10-1, with D perhaps matching TRBD2 (5 bases). CDR1 and CDR2 from the germline V gene are WNHNN and SYGVQD (reference sequence). The CDR3 runs 15 residues. V was cut by 0 bases and J by 9 bases, with 15 bases left in between. The DNA of the CDR3 is TGCGCCAGCAGTGAGTCCCGCGGGCCCGACGGTGAGCAGTTCTTC. Residues: CASSESRGPDGEQFF.